A selection of T cell receptor beta chains follows, all from one sample in a study of T cell responses to AZD1222 COVID-19 vaccine. Sequenced by immunoSEQ multiplex PCR; TCRdb stores in-frame clones only, minus some. This sample has over 30,000 clones, with roughly 88% found just once. This sample comprised peripheral blood, obtained 28 days after the second dose of the MenACWY control vaccine. These receptors were obtained from an adult who received the MenACWY meningococcal vaccine as a control. Both conserved end residues are part of each CDR3. The D gene is left open where the match is weak. Only some rows state a clone size, as once, few, many or a class for expanded clones.

TRBJ2-7 | TRBV7-9 | few | TRBD1 | TGTGCCAGCAGCTCTTTAGACAGGGGTGAACACGAGCAGTACTTC | CASSSLDRGEHEQYF
TRBJ2-7 | TRBV24-1 | NA | NA | TGTGCCACCAGTGATGTAAATAAGGGGACAGAGCAGTACTTC | CATSDVNKGTEQYF
TRBJ2-7 | TRBV9 | NA | TRBD2 | TGTGCCAGCAGCGTCGGGGGTAGCGGGGGCCTGAGCTCCTACGAGCAGTACTTC | CASSVGGSGGLSSYEQYF
TRBJ2-4 | TRBV4-1 | NA | TRBD2 | TGCGCCAGCAGCCAAGAGGGACTAGCGATAGGCAAAAACATTCAGTACTTC | CASSQEGLAIGKNIQYF
TRBJ1-1 | TRBV29-1 | NA | TRBD1 | TGCAGCGTTGAGCCCCCAGGGGGAACTGAAGCTTTCTTT | CSVEPPGGTEAFF
TRBJ2-1 | TRBV7-3 | NA | NA | TGTGCCAGCAGCTGGGGAGGGGGACGCAATGAGCAGTTCTTC | CASSWGGGRNEQFF
TRBJ2-5 | TRBV9 | NA | TRBD2 | TGTGCCAGCAGCCTCACTAGCGGCCTAGAGACCCAGTACTTC | CASSLTSGLETQYF
TRBJ1-2 | TRBV6-5 | few | NA | TGTGCCAGCAGCACGACAAGGGGCGGCTACACCTTC | CASSTTRGGYTF
TRBJ2-7 | TRBV3-1/TRBV3-2 | NA | NA | TGTGCCAGCAGCCATAGAAGGAAACCCTACGAGCAGTACTTC | CASSHRRKPYEQYF
TRBJ2-7 | TRBV7-2 | once | NA | TGTGCCAGCAGCTTAGTTAGGACCCTTCCTGATGAAAATAACGAGCAGTACTTC | CASSLVRTLPDENNEQYF
TRBJ2-7 | TRBV28 | NA | TRBD1 | TGTGCCAGCAGTCACCCTCAGGGGGCAGACACCTACGAGCAGTACTTC | CASSHPQGADTYEQYF
TRBJ2-2 | TRBV11-2 | NA | NA | TGTGCCAGCAGCTTAGACCCAGAAGACACCGGGGAGCTGTTTTTT | CASSLDPEDTGELFF
TRBJ2-7 | TRBV4-2 | NA | NA | TGTGCCAGCAGCCAAGATCCCCCCGGGTCAGCCCCCTACGAGCAGTACTTC | CASSQDPPGSAPYEQYF
TRBJ1-1 | TRBV15 | NA | NA | TGTGCCACCAGCAGAGATCTAAGAGGTGGACTAGAAGCTTTCTTT | CATSRDLRGGLEAFF
TRBJ1-6 | TRBV5-6 | NA | TRBD1 | TGTGCCAGCAGCTCGGCAGGGGGCGAGTATAATTCACCCCTCCACTTT | CASSSAGGEYNSPLHF
TRBJ2-3 | TRBV6-1 | NA | NA | TGTGCCAGCAGTGAAGCAGGAGCACGCACAGATACGCAGTATTTT | CASSEAGARTDTQYF
TRBJ2-2 | TRBV7-6 | NA | NA | TGTGCCAGCAGCTTAGCGGGACTCACCGGGGAGCTGTTTTTT | CASSLAGLTGELFF
TRBJ1-1 | TRBV29-1 | NA | TRBD1 | TGCAGCGTTGAGGGACAGGGTAGCACTGAAGCTTTCTTT | CSVEGQGSTEAFF
TRBJ2-1 | TRBV7-3 | NA | TRBD2 | TGTGCCAGCAGCTCTGTAGCGGGAGGGCCCCATGAGCAGTTCTTC | CASSSVAGGPHEQFF
TRBJ2-5 | TRBV4-1 | once | TRBD2 | TGCGCCAGCAGCCGAGAGAGACTAGCGGGCTTTGCAGAGACCCAGTACTTC | CASSRERLAGFAETQYF
TRBJ2-7 | TRBV30 | NA | NA | TGTGCCTGGAGCCCAGGGATAACCTACGAGCAGTACTTC | CAWSPGITYEQYF
TRBJ1-4 | TRBV2 | NA | NA | TGTGCCAGCAGTGCGCTGGGGGACGGGAAACTGTTTTTT | CASSALGDGKLFF
TRBJ1-5 | TRBV2 | NA | TRBD1 | TGTGCCAGCGGGGACAGGGGAACTCAGCCCCAGCATTTT | CASGDRGTQPQHF
TRBJ1-3 | TRBV18 | NA | NA | TGTGCCAGCTCTACCAGCAGAACTCCTGGAAACACCATATATTTT | CASSTSRTPGNTIYF
TRBJ2-7 | TRBV5-1 | few | NA | TGCGCCAGCAGCTCTCTCTCCTACGAGCAGTACTTC | CASSSLSYEQYF
TRBJ2-3 | TRBV20-1 | NA | NA | TGCAGTGCTAGTAAGCCAGGGAGCACAGATACGCAGTATTTT | CSASKPGSTDTQYF
TRBJ2-7 | TRBV7-9 | few | NA | TGTGCCAGCAGCTTCGTGTCGGGGACCAGGGAGCAGTACTTC | CASSFVSGTREQYF
TRBJ1-4 | TRBV2 | NA | NA | TGTGCCAGCAGTGAATTTGTAGGGCTTGGGGAAAAACTGTTTTTT | CASSEFVGLGEKLFF
TRBJ1-4 | TRBV2 | NA | NA | TGTGCCAGCCTCTTTTTTAATGAAAAACTGTTTTTT | CASLFFNEKLFF
TRBJ2-3 | TRBV11-2 | once | NA | TGTGCCAGCAGCTTAGTTCCGCAGGGGAAAGGAACAGATACGCAGTATTTT | CASSLVPQGKGTDTQYF